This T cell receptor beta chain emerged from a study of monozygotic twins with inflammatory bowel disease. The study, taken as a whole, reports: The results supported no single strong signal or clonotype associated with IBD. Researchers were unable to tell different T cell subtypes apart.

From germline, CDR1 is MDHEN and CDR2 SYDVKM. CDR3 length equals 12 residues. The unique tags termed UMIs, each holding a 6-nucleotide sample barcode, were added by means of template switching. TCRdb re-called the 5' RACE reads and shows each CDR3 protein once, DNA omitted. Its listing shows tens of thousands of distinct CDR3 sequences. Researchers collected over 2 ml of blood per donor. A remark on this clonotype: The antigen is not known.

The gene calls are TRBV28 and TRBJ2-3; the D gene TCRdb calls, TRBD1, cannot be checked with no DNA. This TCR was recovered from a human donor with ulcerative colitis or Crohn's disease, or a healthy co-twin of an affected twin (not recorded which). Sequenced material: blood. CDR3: CASSIQGQSQYF.